Below are 27 T cell receptor beta chains sequenced from a single sample in a study of response to subunit inactivated influenza vaccine. TCRdb re-called the RT-PCR reads through MiXCR, storing one row per CDR3 protein. This sample yields a few hundred thousand distinct CDR3 sequences, of which 12% to 15% are seen a single time; more than 9.5% belongs to the top ten. Sequencing was performed on PBMCs from blood, taken roughly 13 days after vaccination. The source of these receptors is a man over 45 who received an inactivated influenza vaccine.

The genes are TRBV7-2 and TRBJ1-2; D not certain. Trimming cost V 0 bases and J 1 base, with 9 bases left between them. Germline CDR1 and CDR2: SGHTA and FQGNSA. The CDR3 is made up of 15 amino acids. CDR3 sequence reads: CASSLAVGDNYGYTF. Written as DNA, the CDR3 is TGTGCCAGCAGCTTAGCCGTGGGAGATAACTATGGCTACACCTTC.

This clonotype was observed a few times. V is TRBV5-1 and J is TRBJ1-4; a possible D gene is TRBD1 (5 bases). V shed 0 bases and J shed 4 bases, with 10 bases lying between them. This CDR3 is built from 15 residues. CDR1 is SGHRS, CDR2 YFSETQ, per germline. The CDR3 region has the DNA TGCGCCAGCAGCTTGGGCCAGGGAATTAATGAAAAACTGTTTTTT. Translation: CASSLGQGINEKLFF. Complete variable domain (other parts from reference TRBV5-1 and TRBJ1-4): KAGVTQTPRYLIKTRGQQVTLSCSPISGHRSVSWYQQTPGQGLQFLFEYFSETQRNKGNFPGRFSGRQFSNSRSEMNVSTLELGDSALYLCASSLGQGINEKLFFGSGTQLSVL.

The CDR3 nucleotides read TGTGCCAGCAGCAGGACATTAGAGAACACTGAAGCTTTCTTT. Translating gives CASSRTLENTEAFF. V gene TRBV27 combines with J gene TRBJ1-1; possibly TRBD1 for D (5 bases). Germline CDR1 MNHEY, CDR2 SMNVEV (reference sequence). CDR3 length: 14 amino acids. V was trimmed by 6 bases and J by 1 base, leaving 12 bases between them.

The V gene is TRBV7-2, the J gene TRBJ2-3; D might be TRBD1 (6 bases). This CDR3 region has 15 residues. CDR1 is SGHTA and CDR2 is FQGNSA in the germline V gene. The V and J ends lost 6 bases and 0 bases respectively, with 13 bases between them. This CDR3 is CASRRTRGSTDTQYF. CDR3 in DNA: TGTGCCAGCAGACGGACCAGGGGAAGCACAGATACGCAGTATTTT.

The table lists this clonotype with a few counts. V and J are TRBV20-1 and TRBJ1-2; D may be TRBD1 (5 bases). CDR3 length: 12 amino acids. V lost 0 bases to trimming and J lost 10 bases, with 12 bases between them. Germline V gene lookup returns CDR1 DFQATT and CDR2 SNEGSKA (reference sequence). CDR3 in amino acids: CSARDGTGPYTF. The CDR3, as DNA: TGCAGTGCTAGAGATGGGACGGGACCCTACACCTTC.

This sequence joins TRBV6-2 or TRBV6-3 and TRBJ2-4; TRBD1 aligns across 8 bases. Germline V gene lookup returns CDR1 MNHEY and CDR2 SVGEGT. CDR3 length equals 16 residues. The junction had 12 bases not matched to a gene; V was cut back by 5 bases and J by 6 bases. CDR3 DNA sequence: TGTGCCAGCAGTGCCGGGACAGGCGAAAAAATAAACATTCAGTACTTC. Amino acid sequence: CASSAGTGEKINIQYF.

V usage is TRBV12-3 or TRBV12-4 and J usage is TRBJ2-5; D is uncertain. V shed 4 bases and J shed 5 bases, with 14 bases lying between them. The CDR3 runs 14 residues. The CDR3, as DNA: TGTGCCAGCAGTTATTCCAGGCTCCGGGAGACCCAGTACTTC. It encodes CASSYSRLRETQYF.

This clonotype has a handful of counts. The genes are TRBV10-3 and TRBJ2-7, with D possibly matching TRBD2 (5 bases). This CDR3 is 12 amino acids long. The ends were cut back, 3 bases at V and 3 bases at J, with 6 bases in the middle. Germline values: CDR1 ENHRY, CDR2 SYGVKD. CDR3 amino acids: CAISDGVYEQYF. Here the CDR3 DNA reads TGTGCCATCAGTGACGGGGTCTACGAGCAGTACTTC.

The V gene is TRBV20-1, the J gene TRBJ2-7; possibly TRBD2 for D (6 bases). CDR1 and CDR2 from the germline V gene are DFQATT and SNEGSKA (reference sequence). The CDR3 is made up of 13 amino acids. Deletions cut 4 bases from V and 6 bases from J, with 16 bases between. CDR3 sequence (DNA): TGCAGTGCTACGGGGCTAGCGCCAACCGAGCAGTACTTC. This codes for CSATGLAPTEQYF.

The rearrangement uses TRBV6-1 and TRBJ2-1; 8 bases align to TRBD1. The V gene end was trimmed by 2 bases and the J gene end by 8 bases; junction bases not matched to a gene: 11. Germline V lookup: CDR1 MNHNS, CDR2 SASEGT. The CDR3 totals 16 residues. The CDR3 sequence: CASSESQGARWDEQFF. CDR3 nucleotide sequence: TGTGCCAGCAGTGAAAGTCAGGGGGCAAGGTGGGATGAGCAGTTCTTC.

The chain links TRBV19 to TRBJ2-3, with TRBD2 matching over 7 bases. Germline loops: CDR1 LNHDA, CDR2 SQIVND (reference sequence). With V trimmed by 10 bases and J by 0 bases, 10 bases remained unmatched. The CDR3 spans 15 residues. The CDR3 coding sequence is TGTGCCACAAAAAGGGACTACGCTAGCACAGATACGCAGTATTTT. As protein: CATKRDYASTDTQYF.

The chain is built from TRBV28 and TRBJ1-1; 11 nucleotides line up with TRBD1. Unmatched junction bases numbered 7, after V lost 6 bases and J lost 4 bases. In germline, CDR1 is MDHEN, CDR2 SYDVKM. The length of the CDR3 is 15 residues. CDR3 coding DNA: TGTGCCAGCAGGAGCCCCGGACAGGGGGCCACTGAAGCTTTCTTT. It yields the protein CASRSPGQGATEAFF.

The rearrangement links TRBV21-1 to TRBJ2-7. TRBV21-1 counts as a pseudogene. This CDR3 is 14 amino acids long. The CDR3 nucleotides are TGTGCCAGCAGCACGGACGGTACCTCCTACGAGCAGTACTTC. Residues: CASSTDGTSYEQYF.

This clonotype showed up many times. CDR3 bases: TGTGCCAGCTCACTCACTCCGGGACAGGGCTACGAGCAGTACTTC. This codes for CASSLTPGQGYEQYF. V and J are TRBV18 and TRBJ2-7, with 9 bases lining up with TRBD1. With V trimmed by 4 bases and J by 3 bases, 7 bases remained unmatched. Germline V lookup: CDR1 KGHSH, CDR2 LQKENI. The CDR3 extends over 15 amino acids.

The chain carries TRBV29-1 and TRBJ2-1, with no clear D. The CDR3 is 16 residues long. The V gene lost 1 base and the J gene lost 4 bases, with 17 bases spanning the gap. Germline values: CDR1 SQVTM, CDR2 ANQGSEA. The CDR3 is CSVEVMLATKYNEQFF. The CDR3 bases are TGCAGCGTTGAAGTTATGTTAGCAACAAAGTACAATGAGCAGTTCTTC.

CDR3 loop: CASSRGGTSSYNEQFF. CDR3 in DNA: TGTGCCAGCAGCCGGGGGGGGACTAGCTCGTACAATGAGCAGTTCTTC. The chain recombines TRBV28 with TRBJ2-1; TRBD2 matches 9 bases. The ends lost 6 bases at V and 4 bases at J; junction bases unmatched: 10. CDR1 MDHEN and CDR2 SYDVKM come from the germline V gene. The CDR3 spans 16 residues.

In its sample, this clonotype was seen a few times. This chain connects TRBV29-1 to TRBJ1-4, with D possibly matching TRBD1 (6 bases). V shed 4 bases and J shed 3 bases, with 15 bases lying between them. CDR1 and CDR2 (germline): SQVTM, ANQGSEA. The CDR3 extends over 15 amino acids. The CDR3 DNA follows: TGCAGCGTTGGGCAACCGGGACAAGCTAATGAAAAACTGTTTTTT. Encoded protein: CSVGQPGQANEKLFF. The full variable domain, with the rest looked up from reference TRBV29-1 and TRBJ1-4, is SAVISQKPSRDICQRGTSLTIQCQVDSQVTMMFWYRQQPGQSLTLIATANQGSEATYESGFVIDKFPISRPNLTFSTLTVSNMSPEDSSIYLCSVGQPGQANEKLFFGSGTQLSVL.

The chain couples TRBV6-5 to TRBJ2-6; D remains ambiguous. Trimming took 2 bases from V and 2 from J, leaving 7 bases between them. Germline assignment: CDR1 MNHEY and CDR2 SVGAGI. CDR3 length equals 15 residues. This CDR3 is CASSYRLPGANVLTF. The CDR3 DNA reads TGTGCCAGCAGTTACCGTCTACCTGGGGCCAACGTCCTGACTTTC.

DNA for the CDR3: TGTGCCAGCAGCTTGCAACTGAACTATGGCTACACCTTC. This encodes CASSLQLNYGYTF. V gene TRBV7-2 combines with J gene TRBJ1-2; D gene ambiguous. The V and J ends lost 3 bases and 2 bases respectively, with 7 bases between them. CDR1 is SGHTA, CDR2 FQGNSA, per germline. The CDR3 totals 13 residues.

The chain recombines TRBV19 with TRBJ1-5; D unclear. There are 13 residues in the CDR3. The V end lost 3 bases, the J end lost 3 bases, and 6 bases lay between the germline ends. Germline V gene sequence: CDR1 LNHDA, CDR2 SQIVND (reference sequence). The CDR3 here is CASSIRANQPQHF. Written as DNA, the CDR3 is TGTGCCAGTAGTATTCGGGCCAATCAGCCCCAGCATTTT.

This clonotype was observed a few times. The chain has TRBV25-1 and TRBJ1-2, with TRBD1 matching 7 bases. This CDR3 has 13 amino acids. The ends lost 4 bases at V and 8 bases at J; junction bases unmatched: 7. In germline, CDR1 is MGHDK, CDR2 SYGVNS. CDR3 DNA sequence: TGTGCCAGCAGTGTACAGGGGTTGAGGGGCTACACCTTC. Protein product: CASSVQGLRGYTF.

The chain is built from TRBV28 and TRBJ2-7; 9 bases align to TRBD1. V was pared by 9 bases and J by 2 bases, with 8 bases of the junction left unmatched. The germline gives CDR1 MDHEN, CDR2 SYDVKM. This CDR3 contains 14 residues. CDR3 sequence reads: CASQDRGKAYEQYF. CDR3 in DNA: TGTGCCAGTCAGGACAGGGGAAAAGCCTACGAGCAGTACTTC.

The chain carries TRBV18 and TRBJ1-2; D is uncertain. The germline V gene has CDR1 KGHSH and CDR2 LQKENI. V was shortened by 0 bases and J by 6 bases, with 8 bases between the two germline ends. The CDR3 has 13 residues. CDR3 nucleotides: TGTGCCAGCTCACCACCCAACGGAGATGGCTACACCTTC. Amino acid sequence: CASSPPNGDGYTF.

This clonotype came up a few times. This chain uses TRBV5-1 with TRBJ1-6; 10 positions agree with TRBD1. Germline CDR1 reads SGHRS; CDR2 reads YFSETQ. The CDR3 sequence is 15 residues long. V shed 0 bases and J 8 bases; nucleotides not matched to a gene: 2. The CDR3 bases are TGCGCCAGCAGCTTGGTCGGGACAGGGGATTCACCCCTCCACTTT. This translates into CASSLVGTGDSPLHF.

This sequence joins TRBV7-8 and TRBJ1-5, with unresolved D. The V end lost 2 bases, the J end lost 1 base, and 6 bases lay between the germline ends. In germline, CDR1 is SGHVS, CDR2 FQNEAQ. The CDR3 is made up of 14 amino acids. CDR3 DNA: TGTGCCAGCAGCTTAATCACCAGCAATCAGCCCCAGCATTTT. It yields the protein CASSLITSNQPQHF. Complete variable domain (other parts from reference TRBV7-8 and TRBJ1-5): GAGVSQSPRYKVAKRGQDVALRCDPISGHVSLFWYQQALGQGPEFLTYFQNEAQLDKSGLPSDRFFAERPEGSVSTLKIQRTQQEDSAVYLCASSLITSNQPQHFGDGTRLSIL.

This clonotype showed up just a few times. The chain joins TRBV12-3 or TRBV12-4 to TRBJ2-3; 9 bases line up with TRBD2. V was pared by 8 bases and J by 4 bases, with 7 bases of the junction left unmatched. This CDR3 has 14 amino acids. The DNA of the CDR3 is TGTGCCAGCGGGGAGGCGGGAGGGTCAGATACGCAGTATTTT. It specifies CASGEAGGSDTQYF.

The V and J genes are TRBV18 and TRBJ2-1, with D perhaps matching TRBD1 or TRBD2 (5 bases each). Germline V gives CDR1 KGHSH, CDR2 LQKENI. The CDR3 contains 15 residues. The V end was cut by 3 bases, the J end by 2 bases, with 11 bases between. CDR3 sequence reads: CASSPRDGTYNEQFF. For the CDR3, the DNA is TGTGCCAGCTCACCGAGGGACGGGACCTACAATGAGCAGTTCTTC.